The 5 T cell receptor beta chains below come from one sample, sequenced in a study of cytomegalovirus exposure and HLA in healthy donors. PCR involved 60 Vbeta and 13 Jbeta primers. The data were produced by immunoSEQ multiplex PCR, yet TCRdb's version contains in-frame clones alone and is incomplete. In the table there are 120,000 or so clones, roughly 76% of which are singletons. Sample: PBMCs. The receptors were sampled from a man aged 25 to 40 in good health and CMV-seronegative.

This chain joins TRBV7-2 and TRBJ2-3, with 12 nucleotides matching TRBD2. Germline CDR1 reads SGHTA; CDR2 reads FQGNSA. V lost 5 bases, J lost 5 bases, and 11 bases stayed unmatched. CDR3 length equals 17 residues. The CDR3 loop is CASSQDPSGGVLDTQYF. The CDR3 DNA reads TGTGCCAGCAGCCAAGACCCTAGCGGGGGGGTGTTAGATACGCAGTATTTT.

The gene calls are TRBV2 and TRBJ2-7; D possibly corresponds to TRBD1 (6 bases). The CDR3 contains 13 residues. Germline CDR1 is SNHLY and CDR2 is FYNNEI. Trimming left V 8 bases short and J 0 bases short, with 11 bases between. Here the CDR3 DNA reads TGTGCCAGCCGGACAGTTATCTCCTACGAGCAGTACTTC. Encoded protein: CASRTVISYEQYF.

The chain carries TRBV5-4 and TRBJ2-3; TRBD2 matches 10 bases. The junction had 6 bases not matched to a gene; V was cut back by 2 bases and J by 6 bases. The CDR3 totals 15 residues. Germline V lookup: CDR1 SGHNT, CDR2 YYREEE (reference sequence). The CDR3 region is CASSLRSGGSDTQYF. CDR3 DNA sequence: TGTGCCAGCAGCTTACGTAGCGGGGGGTCCGATACGCAGTATTTT.

V gene TRBV6-4 combines with J gene TRBJ2-7; TRBD1 matches at 7 bases. Germline CDR1 MRHNA, CDR2 SNTAGT. The ends lost 6 bases at V and 3 bases at J; junction bases unmatched: 2. The CDR3 consists of 12 residues. Here the CDR3 DNA reads TGTGCCAGCAGACGGGACAGCTACGAGCAGTACTTC. Protein product: CASRRDSYEQYF.

The CDR3, as DNA: TGTGCCAGCAGCCCAAGGACAGGCCGGTGGGAGCTGTTTTTT. This translates into CASSPRTGRWELFF. The rearrangement links TRBV28 to TRBJ2-2; 7 bases align to TRBD1. From germline, CDR1 is MDHEN and CDR2 SYDVKM. Trimming took 6 bases from V and 9 from J; bases not matched to a gene: 10. The CDR3 is 14 residues long. The whole variable domain, remainder taken from reference TRBV28 and TRBJ2-2, is DVKVTQSSRYLVKRTGEKVFLECVQDMDHENMFWYRQDPGLGLRLIYFSYDVKMKEKGDIPEGYSVSREKKERFSLILESASTNQTSMYLCASSPRTGRWELFFGEGSRLTVL.